One sample yielded the 13 T cell receptor beta chains listed below, sequenced in a study of T-cell memory formation after mild COVID-19. A single record per CDR3 protein comes from TCRdb applying MiXCR to the 5' RACE reads. The table has 540,000 or so distinct CDR3 sequences, approximately 20% seen once. Sequenced input: PBMCs or a T cell subset sorted from them (not recorded which). Receptors were obtained from an adult woman who had mild COVID-19 (a few samples of this study predate the infection). Cell type and time point are not known.

This clonotype was found a few times. The CDR3 coding sequence is TGTGCCACCGGTGATGTAGGGGAGTTCTTC. This codes for CATGDVGEFF. V and J are TRBV6-2 or TRBV6-3 and TRBJ2-1; weak D call: TRBD1 (5 bases). The CDR3 spans 10 residues. CDR1 and CDR2 from the germline V gene are MNHEY and SVGEGT. Deletions cut 10 bases from V and 14 bases from J, with 15 bases between.

The chain has TRBV7-9 and TRBJ1-1, with D uncertain. The ends were cut back, 3 bases at V and 7 bases at J, with 9 bases in the middle. The CDR3 runs to 12 residues. In germline, CDR1 is SEHNR, CDR2 FQNEAQ (reference sequence). CDR3 sequence reads: CASSFYISEAFF. In DNA form, the CDR3 reads TGTGCCAGCAGCTTTTACATAAGTGAAGCTTTCTTT. Full variable domain (missing parts from reference TRBV7-9 and TRBJ1-1): DTGVSQNPRHKITKRGQNVTFRCDPISEHNRLYWYRQTLGQGPEFLTYFQNEAQLEKSRLLSDRFSAERPKGSFSTLEIQRTEQGDSAMYLCASSFYISEAFFGQGTRLTVV.

A few counts support this clonotype. V gene TRBV5-1 combines with J gene TRBJ1-1, with D uncertain. Germline V gene sequence: CDR1 SGHRS, CDR2 YFSETQ. Trimming removed 3 bases at V and 2 bases at J, with 11 bases between. There are 14 residues in the CDR3. This CDR3 reads CASSSNRLNTEAFF. The CDR3 DNA reads TGCGCCAGCAGCTCTAATAGGCTAAACACTGAAGCTTTCTTT.

CDR3 loop: CASSLGAGATDTQYF. Written as DNA, the CDR3 is TGCGCCAGCAGCTTGGGGGCGGGGGCGACAGATACGCAGTATTTT. The J gene is TRBJ2-3, the V gene TRBV5-1; D is perhaps TRBD2 (7 bases). The CDR3 spans 15 residues. CDR1 is SGHRS and CDR2 is YFSETQ in the germline V gene. V was clipped by 0 bases and J by 3 bases, with 11 bases between them.

The chain couples TRBV11-3 to TRBJ2-3; D remains ambiguous. In germline, CDR1 is SGHNT, CDR2 YENEEA. CDR3 length: 15 residues. V was pared by 2 bases and J by 1 base, with 10 bases between. CDR3 in amino acids: CASSLNGPGTDTQYF. In DNA, the CDR3 is TGTGCCAGCAGCTTAAACGGACCCGGCACAGATACGCAGTATTTT.

The CDR3 reads CASSTDVSYNEQFF. DNA for the CDR3: TGTGCCAGCAGTACAGACGTGTCGTACAATGAGCAGTTCTTC. J is TRBJ2-1 and V is TRBV6-2 or TRBV6-3; no firm D call. This CDR3 comprises 14 residues. The germline V gene has CDR1 MNHEY and CDR2 SVGEGT. V dropped 5 bases and J dropped 4 bases, with 12 bases sitting between them.

This chain joins TRBV6-6 and TRBJ1-4, with D maybe TRBD1 (5 bases). The CDR3 extends over 14 amino acids. In germline, CDR1 is MNHNY, CDR2 SVGAGI (reference sequence). Trimming shortened V by 5 bases and J by 6 bases, and 13 bases separated the two germline ends. CDR3 nucleotide sequence: TGTGCCAGCAGTGATCTACGGGGGGATGAAAAACTGTTTTTT. Residues: CASSDLRGDEKLFF.

The chain has TRBV5-1 and TRBJ2-1; D gene uncertain. CDR1 and CDR2 (germline): SGHRS, YFSETQ. V lost 0 bases and J 10 bases, leaving 8 bases between the germline ends. The CDR3 consists of 12 residues. The CDR3 nucleotides read TGCGCCAGCAGCTTGGTAGCTTGGGAGCAGTTCTTC. It codes for CASSLVAWEQFF.

The chain joins TRBV7-3 to TRBJ2-5; a possible D gene is TRBD1 (6 bases). The V end was cut by 5 bases, the J end by 0 bases, with 10 bases between. The CDR3 sequence is 14 residues long. Germline CDR1 and CDR2: SGHTA and FQGTGA. This CDR3 reads CASSPNRDQETQYF. The CDR3 DNA is TGTGCCAGCAGCCCTAACAGGGACCAAGAGACCCAGTACTTC.

This clonotype has only a few counts. The J gene is TRBJ2-2, the V gene TRBV24-1, with D possibly being TRBD2 (6 bases). V was cut by 6 bases and J by 5 bases, with 12 bases left in between. The germline V gene has CDR1 KGHDR and CDR2 SFDVKD. This CDR3 region has 14 residues. The CDR3 sequence is CATSSVGGTGELFF. CDR3 DNA sequence: TGTGCCACCAGTTCCGTGGGGGGAACCGGGGAGCTGTTTTTT.

This clonotype was detected a few times. The J gene is TRBJ1-3, the V gene TRBV4-1; TRBD1 aligns across 10 bases. The CDR3 runs 19 residues. CDR1 is MGHRA, CDR2 YSYEKL, per germline. J gave up 1 base and V 1 base, and 10 bases lay outside the gene matches. The CDR3 loop reads CASSQGSRDRGNSGNTIYF. CDR3 in DNA: TGCGCCAGCAGCCAAGGGTCCCGGGACAGGGGAAATTCTGGAAACACCATATATTTT.

This clonotype occurred many times. The CDR3 region has the DNA TGTGCCAGCAGCTGGGAGGGCCGATACGAGCAGTACTTC. Its protein product is CASSWEGRYEQYF. The gene calls are TRBV25-1 and TRBJ2-7; 7 bases agree with TRBD2. The CDR3 spans 13 residues. Unmatched junction bases numbered 6, after V lost 6 bases and J lost 4 bases. CDR1 MGHDK and CDR2 SYGVNS come from the germline V gene.

This clonotype was picked up a small number of times. The chain joins TRBV20-1 to TRBJ2-7, with D maybe TRBD2 (6 bases). V was cut by 3 bases and J by 0 bases, with 12 bases left in between. Per the germline V gene, CDR1 is DFQATT and CDR2 is SNEGSKA (reference sequence). The CDR3 is 14 amino acids. The CDR3 region has the DNA TGCAGTGCTAGGGGGGGACTGGGCTCCTACGAGCAGTACTTC. Its translation is CSARGGLGSYEQYF.